This is a list of T cell receptor beta chains from one sample in a study of follicular helper T cells after annual influenza vaccination. Only in-frame clones appear in the TCRdb table, and some are missing; sequencing was by immunoSEQ multiplex PCR. The sample records roughly 10,000 clones, 81% being singletons. The starting material was CXCR5- memory CD4+ T cells sorted from blood, obtained on the day of influenza vaccination. These receptors all stem from an adult who received the influenza vaccine. Both conserved end residues are part of each CDR3. Fields, in order: CDR3 DNA, CDR3 protein, clone size, V gene, D gene, J gene. D genes are given only for firm matches. Some rows have no size entry. The others give once, few or many, or a class for an expanded clone.

CDR3nt: TGCAGCGTTGCTCCGCAGACTTCCTACAATGAGCAGTTCTTC
CDR3aa: CSVAPQTSYNEQFF
abundance: once
v_gene: TRBV29-1
d_gene: .
j_gene: TRBJ2-1

CDR3nt: TGCGCCAGCAGCCTACAGGGGACCGATAACTATGGCTACACCTTC
CDR3aa: CASSLQGTDNYGYTF
abundance: .
v_gene: TRBV5-1
d_gene: TRBD1
j_gene: TRBJ1-2

CDR3nt: TGTGCCAGCAGCTTCGGAAACCGGGACAGTAACGTCCTGACTTTC
CDR3aa: CASSFGNRDSNVLTF
abundance: .
v_gene: TRBV5-4
d_gene: TRBD1
j_gene: TRBJ2-6

CDR3nt: TGCGCCAGCAGCCAAGATTGGGGTAGCGGGGTTTTTAATGAGCAGTTCTTC
CDR3aa: CASSQDWGSGVFNEQFF
abundance: .
v_gene: TRBV4-3
d_gene: TRBD2
j_gene: TRBJ2-1

CDR3nt: TGTGCCAGCAGTCCCAGACAGGGGTTTGGGTCACCCCTCCACTTT
CDR3aa: CASSPRQGFGSPLHF
abundance: .
v_gene: TRBV27
d_gene: TRBD1
j_gene: TRBJ1-6

CDR3nt: TGCAGCGGAGGGTCCACCTACAATGAGCAGTTCTTC
CDR3aa: CSGGSTYNEQFF
abundance: once
v_gene: TRBV29-1
d_gene: .
j_gene: TRBJ2-1

CDR3nt: TGTGCCTGGGACAGGGGGGGAGAGACCCAGTACTTC
CDR3aa: CAWDRGGETQYF
abundance: .
v_gene: TRBV30
d_gene: TRBD1
j_gene: TRBJ2-5

CDR3nt: TGTGCCAGCAGCTTGCGGAGGGTATCTGGCACAGATACGCAGTATTTT
CDR3aa: CASSLRRVSGTDTQYF
abundance: .
v_gene: TRBV5-6
d_gene: .
j_gene: TRBJ2-3

CDR3nt: TGTGCCAGTAGTAAGGGGACTGCCCCCACAGATACGCAGTATTTT
CDR3aa: CASSKGTAPTDTQYF
abundance: .
v_gene: TRBV19
d_gene: .
j_gene: TRBJ2-3

CDR3nt: TGTGCCAGCACTCTACTAGCGGGGGGACCCCAAGAGACCCAGTACTTC
CDR3aa: CASTLLAGGPQETQYF
abundance: .
v_gene: TRBV5-4
d_gene: TRBD2
j_gene: TRBJ2-5

CDR3nt: TGTGCCAGCAGTTTAGGGGACTTCAACACCGGGGAGCTGTTTTTT
CDR3aa: CASSLGDFNTGELFF
abundance: .
v_gene: TRBV28
d_gene: .
j_gene: TRBJ2-2

CDR3nt: TGTGCCAGCAGCACGCGGACAGGGCAAAACATTCAGTACTTC
CDR3aa: CASSTRTGQNIQYF
abundance: .
v_gene: TRBV7-2
d_gene: TRBD1
j_gene: TRBJ2-4

CDR3nt: TGTGCCAGCAGTTACAGTGCGGGGGGCACAGATACGCAGTATTTT
CDR3aa: CASSYSAGGTDTQYF
abundance: .
v_gene: TRBV6-5
d_gene: TRBD2
j_gene: TRBJ2-3

CDR3nt: TGTGCCAGCAGTGAAAGGACCGCGATTTATTACGAGCAGTACTTC
CDR3aa: CASSERTAIYYEQYF
abundance: .
v_gene: TRBV6-1
d_gene: .
j_gene: TRBJ2-7

CDR3nt: TGTGCCAGCTCACCACCGGCCCTAGCGGGGGCTAATGAGCAGTTCTTC
CDR3aa: CASSPPALAGANEQFF
abundance: .
v_gene: TRBV18
d_gene: TRBD2
j_gene: TRBJ2-1

CDR3nt: TGCGCCAGCAGTGAGTCGACGCTAGCGGGGCGCGAGCAGTACTTC
CDR3aa: CASSESTLAGREQYF
abundance: .
v_gene: TRBV10-2
d_gene: TRBD2
j_gene: TRBJ2-7

CDR3nt: TGTGCCAGCAGCTTGACTAGCGGGGCAGATACGCAGTATTTT
CDR3aa: CASSLTSGADTQYF
abundance: .
v_gene: TRBV7-9
d_gene: TRBD2
j_gene: TRBJ2-3

CDR3nt: TGTGCCAGCAGCCTTAGACTAGCGGGAGCCTCCGGGGAGCTGTTTTTT
CDR3aa: CASSLRLAGASGELFF
abundance: .
v_gene: TRBV11-3
d_gene: TRBD2
j_gene: TRBJ2-2

CDR3nt: TGCGCCAGCAGCCCGCCGGACTTCACAGATACGCAGTATTTT
CDR3aa: CASSPPDFTDTQYF
abundance: .
v_gene: TRBV5-1
d_gene: .
j_gene: TRBJ2-3

CDR3nt: TGCGCCAGCAGCCTGGACGGGTACAATGAGCAGTTCTTC
CDR3aa: CASSLDGYNEQFF
abundance: .
v_gene: TRBV5-1
d_gene: .
j_gene: TRBJ2-1

CDR3nt: TGTGCCAGCAGCTCCGGGGGAGCGGGGAGGGTGAATGAGCAGTTCTTC
CDR3aa: CASSSGGAGRVNEQFF
abundance: .
v_gene: TRBV9
d_gene: TRBD2
j_gene: TRBJ2-1

CDR3nt: TGTGCCAGCAGCGTAGAAAGCACAGATACGCAGTATTTT
CDR3aa: CASSVESTDTQYF
abundance: .
v_gene: TRBV9
d_gene: .
j_gene: TRBJ2-3

CDR3nt: TGTGCCAGCAGTTACATCAGCAAATCCTACGAGCAGTACTTC
CDR3aa: CASSYISKSYEQYF
abundance: .
v_gene: TRBV6-5
d_gene: .
j_gene: TRBJ2-7

CDR3nt: TGTGCCAGCATCATTAACAGGGTCGGGAACACTGAAGCTTTCTTT
CDR3aa: CASIINRVGNTEAFF
abundance: .
v_gene: TRBV2
d_gene: .
j_gene: TRBJ1-1

CDR3nt: TGTGCCTGGAGTGACGACAGGGTGGGGGTCCACTTT
CDR3aa: CAWSDDRVGVHF
abundance: few
v_gene: TRBV30
d_gene: TRBD1
j_gene: TRBJ1-6

CDR3nt: TGCGCCAGCAGCCCCCTGGCGGGCACAGATACGCAGTATTTT
CDR3aa: CASSPLAGTDTQYF
abundance: .
v_gene: TRBV4-3
d_gene: .
j_gene: TRBJ2-3

CDR3nt: TGTGCCAGCAGCTTGCCGGACAGGGAATCCCCACCCCTCCACTTT
CDR3aa: CASSLPDRESPPLHF
abundance: .
v_gene: TRBV5-5
d_gene: TRBD1
j_gene: TRBJ1-6

CDR3nt: TGCAGCGTTGGGACAGGGGGGTTAGAGACCCAGTACTTC
CDR3aa: CSVGTGGLETQYF
abundance: .
v_gene: TRBV29-1
d_gene: TRBD1
j_gene: TRBJ2-5

CDR3nt: TGTGCCAGCAGCGTAGGGGGGGCGAACACCGGGGAGCTGTTTTTT
CDR3aa: CASSVGGANTGELFF
abundance: few
v_gene: TRBV9
d_gene: .
j_gene: TRBJ2-2

CDR3nt: TGTGCCAGCAGCTTGGGGGGTTCGGGACTAGGTAGCACAGATACGCAGTATTTT
CDR3aa: CASSLGGSGLGSTDTQYF
abundance: .
v_gene: TRBV5-4
d_gene: TRBD2
j_gene: TRBJ2-3

CDR3nt: TGCAGCGTTGAAGATCTGGGCAGAAACTATGGCTACACCTTC
CDR3aa: CSVEDLGRNYGYTF
abundance: once
v_gene: TRBV29-1
d_gene: .
j_gene: TRBJ1-2

CDR3nt: TGCGCCAGCAGTGAGCATTTGAGGGTAACTGACGGAAACACCATATATTTT
CDR3aa: CASSEHLRVTDGNTIYF
abundance: .
v_gene: TRBV10-2
d_gene: .
j_gene: TRBJ1-3

CDR3nt: TGTGCCAGCAGCCCCCGACTAGGATACACAGATACGCAGTATTTT
CDR3aa: CASSPRLGYTDTQYF
abundance: .
v_gene: TRBV9
d_gene: .
j_gene: TRBJ2-3

CDR3nt: TGTGCCAGCAGCCTCTCAGGGACGGGGGAGGAAAAACTGTTTTTT
CDR3aa: CASSLSGTGEEKLFF
abundance: .
v_gene: TRBV4-2
d_gene: .
j_gene: TRBJ1-4

CDR3nt: TGTGCCAGCAGCTTGGTGGGGGGCACCGGGGAGCTGTTTTTT
CDR3aa: CASSLVGGTGELFF
abundance: .
v_gene: TRBV5-6
d_gene: .
j_gene: TRBJ2-2

CDR3nt: TGCGCCAGCAGCTTGGTTCCTAGCGGGAACACCGGGGAGCTGTTTTTT
CDR3aa: CASSLVPSGNTGELFF
abundance: .
v_gene: TRBV5-1
d_gene: TRBD2
j_gene: TRBJ2-2

CDR3nt: TGTGCCAGCTCACCATACGGGACTAGCGGGCGGGAGCAGTTCTTC
CDR3aa: CASSPYGTSGREQFF
abundance: .
v_gene: TRBV18
d_gene: TRBD2
j_gene: TRBJ2-1

CDR3nt: TGTGCCAGCAGCAACGCCGGGACTGGATACGAGCAGTACTTC
CDR3aa: CASSNAGTGYEQYF
abundance: .
v_gene: TRBV7-9
d_gene: .
j_gene: TRBJ2-7

CDR3nt: TGTGCCAGCAGTGAGGGACTAGCGGGATTTTACGAGCAGTACTTC
CDR3aa: CASSEGLAGFYEQYF
abundance: .
v_gene: TRBV2
d_gene: TRBD2
j_gene: TRBJ2-7

CDR3nt: TGTGCCAGCAGCTTAGGGGGACTAGCGGGATCGGCGAACACCGGGGAGCTGTTTTTT
CDR3aa: CASSLGGLAGSANTGELFF
abundance: .
v_gene: TRBV7-2
d_gene: TRBD2
j_gene: TRBJ2-2

CDR3nt: TGTGCCAGCAGTTTAGGGACAGGGGGCCTTCAGCCCCAGCATTTT
CDR3aa: CASSLGTGGLQPQHF
abundance: .
v_gene: TRBV28
d_gene: TRBD1
j_gene: TRBJ1-5

CDR3nt: TGTGCCAGCAGACCGTCGACAGGGTATAGCACTGAAGCTTTCTTT
CDR3aa: CASRPSTGYSTEAFF
abundance: .
v_gene: TRBV28
d_gene: TRBD1
j_gene: TRBJ1-1

CDR3nt: TGTGCCAGCAGCATCCCCTCGTCCAATGAGCAGTTCTTC
CDR3aa: CASSIPSSNEQFF
abundance: .
v_gene: TRBV7-2
d_gene: .
j_gene: TRBJ2-1

CDR3nt: TGTGCCAGTAGTATGAGGGACGGAGACTCCTACGAGCAGTACTTC
CDR3aa: CASSMRDGDSYEQYF
abundance: .
v_gene: TRBV19
d_gene: .
j_gene: TRBJ2-7

CDR3nt: TGTGCCAGCAGCTTACAGGGCGAGGGGTCACCCCTCCACTTT
CDR3aa: CASSLQGEGSPLHF
abundance: once
v_gene: TRBV7-2
d_gene: .
j_gene: TRBJ1-6

CDR3nt: TGTGCCAGCAGCTTAGGATTACAGGGGCAAAAACTGTTTTTT
CDR3aa: CASSLGLQGQKLFF
abundance: once
v_gene: TRBV7-2
d_gene: TRBD1
j_gene: TRBJ1-4

CDR3nt: TGCGCCAGCAGTGAGTCCAGACAGGGAGTGGCCGGGGAGCTGTTTTTT
CDR3aa: CASSESRQGVAGELFF
abundance: .
v_gene: TRBV10-1
d_gene: TRBD1
j_gene: TRBJ2-2

CDR3nt: TGTGCCAGCAGTTCCTGGACGGGAAAATACGAGCAGTACTTC
CDR3aa: CASSSWTGKYEQYF
abundance: .
v_gene: TRBV6-5
d_gene: .
j_gene: TRBJ2-7

CDR3nt: TGCGCCAGCAGTGAGTTGGGACAGGGGGAAAGCTACGAGCAGTACTTC
CDR3aa: CASSELGQGESYEQYF
abundance: .
v_gene: TRBV10-2
d_gene: TRBD1
j_gene: TRBJ2-7

CDR3nt: TGTGCCAGTATACGGGGGGGTGCGAACACTGAAGCTTTCTTT
CDR3aa: CASIRGGANTEAFF
abundance: .
v_gene: TRBV19
d_gene: .
j_gene: TRBJ1-1

CDR3nt: TGTGCCAGCAGCTTAGAGCGCAGAAATATGAACACTGAAGCTTTCTTT
CDR3aa: CASSLERRNMNTEAFF
abundance: .
v_gene: TRBV7-2
d_gene: .
j_gene: TRBJ1-1

CDR3nt: TGTGCCAGCAGACGAACGGCGGGAGAGCAGTACTTC
CDR3aa: CASRRTAGEQYF
abundance: .
v_gene: TRBV28
d_gene: .
j_gene: TRBJ2-7